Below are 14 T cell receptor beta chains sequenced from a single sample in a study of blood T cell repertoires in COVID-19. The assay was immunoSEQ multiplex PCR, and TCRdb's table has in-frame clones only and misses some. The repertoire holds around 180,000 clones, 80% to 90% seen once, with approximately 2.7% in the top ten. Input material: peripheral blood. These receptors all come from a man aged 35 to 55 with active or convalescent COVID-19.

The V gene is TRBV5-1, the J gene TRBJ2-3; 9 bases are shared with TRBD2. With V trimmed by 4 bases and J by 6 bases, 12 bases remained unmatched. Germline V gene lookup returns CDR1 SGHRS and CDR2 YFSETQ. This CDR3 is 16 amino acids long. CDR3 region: CASSPPIAGDRDTQYF. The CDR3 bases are TGCGCCAGCAGCCCGCCTATAGCGGGGGATAGGGATACGCAGTATTTT.

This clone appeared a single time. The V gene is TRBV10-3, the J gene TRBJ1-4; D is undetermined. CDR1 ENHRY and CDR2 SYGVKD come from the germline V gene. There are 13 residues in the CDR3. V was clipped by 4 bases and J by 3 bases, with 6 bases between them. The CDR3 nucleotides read TGTGCCATCAGTGGGGCAGCTAATGAAAAACTGTTTTTT. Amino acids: CAISGAANEKLFF.

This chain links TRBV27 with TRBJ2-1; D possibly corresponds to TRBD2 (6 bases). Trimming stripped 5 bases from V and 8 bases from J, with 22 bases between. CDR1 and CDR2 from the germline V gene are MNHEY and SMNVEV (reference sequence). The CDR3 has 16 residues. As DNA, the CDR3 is TGTGCCAGCAGTCTCTCGACTAGGTTGTTGGAGGATGAGCAGTTCTTC. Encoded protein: CASSLSTRLLEDEQFF.

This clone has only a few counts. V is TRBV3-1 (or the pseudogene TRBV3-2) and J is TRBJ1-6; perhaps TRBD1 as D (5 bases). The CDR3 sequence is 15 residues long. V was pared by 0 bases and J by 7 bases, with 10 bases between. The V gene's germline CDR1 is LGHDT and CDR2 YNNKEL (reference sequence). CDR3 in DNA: TGTGCCAGCAGCCAAGATGTCGGGGGGAATTCACCCCTCCACTTT. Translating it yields CASSQDVGGNSPLHF.

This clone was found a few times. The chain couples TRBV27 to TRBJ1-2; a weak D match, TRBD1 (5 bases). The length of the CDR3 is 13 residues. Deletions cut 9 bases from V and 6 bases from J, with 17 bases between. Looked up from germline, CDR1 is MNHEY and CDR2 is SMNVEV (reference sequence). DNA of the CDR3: TGTGCCAGTTGTACGCAGGGATCTGATGGCTACACCTTC. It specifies CASCTQGSDGYTF.

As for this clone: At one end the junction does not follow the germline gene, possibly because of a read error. CDR3 bases: TGCAGCGTAGAAGGACAGCTGGCTTCCCCCGGTGAGCAGTTCTTC. It yields the protein CSVEGQLASPGEQFF. The chain combines TRBV29-1 with TRBJ2-1; a weak D match, TRBD1 (6 bases). Per the germline V gene, CDR1 is SQVTM and CDR2 is ANQGSEA. CDR3 length: 15 residues.

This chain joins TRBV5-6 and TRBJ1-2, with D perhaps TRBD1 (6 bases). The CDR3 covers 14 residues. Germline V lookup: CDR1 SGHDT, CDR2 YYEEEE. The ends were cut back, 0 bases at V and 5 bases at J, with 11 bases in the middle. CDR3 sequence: CASSLGGQQYGYTF. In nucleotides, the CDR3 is TGTGCCAGCAGCTTGGGTGGACAGCAATATGGCTACACCTTC. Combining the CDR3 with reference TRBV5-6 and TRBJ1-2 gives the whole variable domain DAGVTQSPTHLIKTRGQQVTLRCSPKSGHDTVSWYQQALGQGPQFIFQYYEEEERQRGNFPDRFSGHQFPNYSSELNVNALLLGDSALYLCASSLGGQQYGYTFGSGTRLTVV.

CDR3 region: CASSLESARTYEQYF. CDR3 DNA: TGTGCCAGCAGCTTAGAGTCTGCCAGAACCTACGAGCAGTACTTC. This chain uses TRBV7-2 with TRBJ2-7; D unresolved. The CDR3 length is 15 residues. V dropped 1 base and J dropped 2 bases, with 12 bases sitting between them. Germline CDR1 reads SGHTA; CDR2 reads FQGNSA.

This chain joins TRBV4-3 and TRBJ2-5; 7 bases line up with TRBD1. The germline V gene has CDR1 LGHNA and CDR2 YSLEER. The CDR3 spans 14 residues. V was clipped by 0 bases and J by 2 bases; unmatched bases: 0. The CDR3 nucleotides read TGCGCCAGCAGCCAAGACAGGGGGCAAGAGACCCAGTACTTC. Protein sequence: CASSQDRGQETQYF.

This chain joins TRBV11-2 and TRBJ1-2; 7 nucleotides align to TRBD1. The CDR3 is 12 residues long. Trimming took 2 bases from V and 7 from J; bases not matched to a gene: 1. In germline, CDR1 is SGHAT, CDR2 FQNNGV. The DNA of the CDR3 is TGTGCCAGCAGCTTACAGGGGGGTGGCTACACCTTC. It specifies CASSLQGGGYTF.

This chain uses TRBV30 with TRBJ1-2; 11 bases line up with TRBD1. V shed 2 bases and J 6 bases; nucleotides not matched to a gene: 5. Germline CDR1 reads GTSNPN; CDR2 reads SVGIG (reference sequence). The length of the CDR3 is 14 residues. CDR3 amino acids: CAWSRGQGGNGYTF. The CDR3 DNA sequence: TGTGCCTGGAGTCGGGGACAGGGGGGCAATGGCTACACCTTC.

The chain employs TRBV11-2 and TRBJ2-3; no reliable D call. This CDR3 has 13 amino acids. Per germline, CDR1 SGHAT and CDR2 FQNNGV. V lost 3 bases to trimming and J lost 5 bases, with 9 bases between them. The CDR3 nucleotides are TGTGCCAGCAGCTTGGTATCGGTAGATACGCAGTATTTT. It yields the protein CASSLVSVDTQYF.

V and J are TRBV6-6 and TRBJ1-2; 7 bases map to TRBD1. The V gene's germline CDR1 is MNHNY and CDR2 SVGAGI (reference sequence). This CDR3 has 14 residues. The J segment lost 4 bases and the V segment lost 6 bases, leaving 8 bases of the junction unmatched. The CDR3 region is CASSPQGLAYGYTF. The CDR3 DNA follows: TGTGCCAGCAGCCCACAGGGGTTGGCCTATGGCTACACCTTC.

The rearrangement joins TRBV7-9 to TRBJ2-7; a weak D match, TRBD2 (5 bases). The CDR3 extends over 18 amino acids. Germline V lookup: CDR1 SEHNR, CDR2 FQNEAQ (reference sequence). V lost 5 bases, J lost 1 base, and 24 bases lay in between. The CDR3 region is CASSPRTSIGANSYEQYF. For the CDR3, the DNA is TGTGCCAGCAGCCCGCGGACTTCCATTGGTGCGAATTCCTACGAGCAGTACTTC. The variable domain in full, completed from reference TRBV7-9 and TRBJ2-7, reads DTGVSQNPRHKITKRGQNVTFRCDPISEHNRLYWYRQTLGQGPEFLTYFQNEAQLEKSRLLSDRFSAERPKGSFSTLEIQRTEQGDSAMYLCASSPRTSIGANSYEQYFGPGTRLTVT.